These 16 T cell receptor beta chains were all obtained from the same sample, sequenced in a study of blood T cell repertoires in COVID-19 (dated by TCRdb to 2020 to 2021). The library was generated by the immunoSEQ multiplex PCR assay. TCRdb re-hosts the immuneACCESS table, in-frame sequences only. Its copies lack some clones; in the studies checked, an unresolved V gene accounts for under half of them, and the cause for the rest is not known. The table for this sample lists about 120,000 clones; 65% to 90% of them were counted only once. Jointly, the top ten make up approximately 30% of the sample. Material for sequencing was peripheral blood. The source is a woman aged 80 or over with acute or convalescent COVID-19.

About this clone itself: This sample also contains other DNA sequences that code for the same CDR3. This rearrangement joins TRBV7-9 to TRBJ1-1, with 8 bases fitting TRBD1. The junction had 2 bases not matched to a gene; V was cut back by 3 bases and J by 2 bases. The germline V gene encodes CDR1 SEHNR and CDR2 FQNEAQ (reference sequence). CDR3 length: 14 amino acids. This CDR3 is CASSFGQGNTEAFF. CDR3 nucleotide sequence: TGTGCCAGCAGCTTCGGACAGGGCAACACTGAAGCTTTCTTT.

The chain couples TRBV18 to TRBJ1-2; 9 bases agree with TRBD1. The V and J ends lost 3 bases and 3 bases, in that order; junction bases with no gene match: 5. CDR1 and CDR2 (germline): KGHSH, LQKENI. This CDR3 region has 15 residues. The CDR3 spells CASSPRTGDDYGYTF. The CDR3 nucleotides read TGTGCCAGCTCACCGAGGACAGGGGATGACTATGGCTACACCTTC.

This rearrangement joins TRBV19 to TRBJ1-2, with 7 bases that match TRBD1. The V gene end was trimmed by 5 bases and the J gene end by 2 bases; junction bases not matched to a gene: 11. Germline loops: CDR1 LNHDA, CDR2 SQIVND (reference sequence). The length of the CDR3 is 16 residues. The CDR3 here is CASSPRRAGGNYGYTF. The CDR3 DNA follows: TGTGCCAGTAGTCCCCGTCGCGCAGGGGGGAACTATGGCTACACCTTC.

The V call is TRBV19, the J call TRBJ1-2; D is ambiguous. CDR3 length: 13 amino acids. Trimming cost V 5 bases and J 7 bases, with 14 bases left between them. The germline CDR1 and CDR2 sequences are LNHDA and SQIVND (reference sequence). The CDR3, as DNA: TGTGCCAGTAGTTTTAACAGCCCTCCTGGCTACACCTTC. Protein product: CASSFNSPPGYTF.

The V call is TRBV7-9, the J call TRBJ1-3; unclear D gene. This CDR3 has 13 residues. CDR1 is SEHNR, CDR2 FQNEAQ, per germline (reference sequence). The germline V and J ends were trimmed by 5 bases and 0 bases, with 5 bases remaining between them. The chain's CDR3 is CASSHSSGNTIYF. The CDR3 DNA is TGTGCCAGCAGCCACAGCTCTGGAAACACCATATATTTT. The full variable domain, with the rest looked up from reference TRBV7-9 and TRBJ1-3, is DTGVSQNPRHKITKRGQNVTFRCDPISEHNRLYWYRQTLGQGPEFLTYFQNEAQLEKSRLLSDRFSAERPKGSFSTLEIQRTEQGDSAMYLCASSHSSGNTIYFGEGSWLTVV.

The chain employs TRBV5-4 and TRBJ1-1; D is uncertain. The CDR3 extends over 11 amino acids. Trimming stripped 1 base from V and 8 bases from J, with 6 bases between. CDR1 and CDR2 from the germline V gene are SGHNT and YYREEE (reference sequence). CDR3: CASSLFQEAFF. The CDR3 nucleotides are TGTGCCAGCAGCTTGTTCCAGGAAGCTTTCTTT.

CDR3 nucleotides: TGTGCCAGCAGCCCCGTCCCCGACTCTGAAGCTTTCTTT. Translated: CASSPVPDSEAFF. The V and J genes are TRBV3-1 (or the pseudogene TRBV3-2) and TRBJ1-1; D not certain. The V end was cut by 4 bases, the J end by 6 bases, with 12 bases between. Germline V gene lookup returns CDR1 LGHDT and CDR2 YNNKEL (reference sequence). The CDR3 has 13 amino acids.

The chain employs TRBV5-1 and TRBJ2-6, with D possibly matching TRBD2 (6 bases). The V gene lost 7 bases and the J gene lost 0 bases, with 11 bases spanning the gap. CDR1 and CDR2 (germline): SGHRS, YFSETQ. The CDR3 is made up of 15 amino acids. The CDR3 reads CASGAGNSGANVLTF. CDR3 bases: TGCGCCAGCGGCGCGGGGAACTCTGGGGCCAACGTCCTGACTTTC.

The V call is TRBV19, the J call TRBJ1-6, with TRBD1 identical over 10 bases. This CDR3 is 15 amino acids long. After removal of 5 bases from V and 7 bases from J, the junction contained 5 bases not matched to a gene. Germline values: CDR1 LNHDA, CDR2 SQIVND (reference sequence). The CDR3 bases are TGTGCCAGTAGTGGGGGACAGGGGCGGAATTCACCCCTCCACTTT. Protein: CASSGGQGRNSPLHF.

V and J are TRBV28 and TRBJ1-4; TRBD1 is a possible D gene (5 bases). The CDR3 extends over 14 amino acids. Germline V CDR1 and CDR2: MDHEN, SYDVKM. V lost 5 bases to trimming and J lost 1 base, with 8 bases between them. The CDR3 DNA follows: TGTGCCAGCAGTCCAGGGTTAACTAATGAAAAACTGTTTTTT. It specifies CASSPGLTNEKLFF.

The J gene is TRBJ1-2, the V gene TRBV24-1; D gene unclear. Looked up from germline, CDR1 is KGHDR and CDR2 is SFDVKD. The CDR3 is 13 amino acids. Trimming left V 6 bases short and J 8 bases short, with 15 bases between. This CDR3 is CATSPPGGWGYTF. CDR3 nucleotide sequence: TGTGCCACCAGTCCCCCAGGAGGTTGGGGCTACACCTTC.

The chain employs TRBV5-1 and TRBJ1-2; no reliable D call. From germline, CDR1 is SGHRS and CDR2 YFSETQ. Trimming took 7 bases from V and 4 from J, leaving 14 bases between them. This CDR3 is 13 amino acids long. CDR3 nucleotides: TGCGCCAGCGGCAGCGGGTCGGGCTATGGCTACACCTTC. This encodes CASGSGSGYGYTF.

This clone appeared a few times. The V and J genes are TRBV19 and TRBJ1-2; 7 nucleotides line up with TRBD1. J was trimmed by 9 bases and V by 9 bases; bases with no gene match: 16. Looked up from germline, CDR1 is LNHDA and CDR2 is SQIVND (reference sequence). CDR3 size: 14 residues. DNA of the CDR3: TGTGCCAGCCAGTCCCGGGACAGCCTATCTAGCTACACCTTC. Its protein product is CASQSRDSLSSYTF.

DNA for the CDR3: TGTGCCATCAGACCGGGCGGGGGCGAAGGGCAGTTCTTC. This translates into CAIRPGGGEGQFF. The chain recombines TRBV10-3 with TRBJ2-1; possible D gene TRBD2, 7 bases. Germline V gene lookup returns CDR1 ENHRY and CDR2 SYGVKD. This CDR3 has 13 amino acids. V shed 6 bases and J shed 12 bases, with 18 bases lying between them.

J is TRBJ1-1 and V is TRBV4-1, with D possibly being TRBD1 (5 bases). This CDR3 comprises 15 residues. Germline V CDR1 and CDR2: MGHRA, YSYEKL. V shed 2 bases and J shed 6 bases, with 16 bases lying between them. This CDR3 is CASSQILGVLAEAFF. CDR3 nucleotides: TGCGCCAGCAGCCAAATCCTAGGGGTTTTGGCTGAAGCTTTCTTT.

The chain links TRBV20-1 to TRBJ1-6; 8 positions match TRBD1. The CDR3 consists of 15 residues. V shed 3 bases and J 8 bases; nucleotides not matched to a gene: 9. CDR1 is DFQATT and CDR2 is SNEGSKA in the germline V gene (reference sequence). In nucleotides, the CDR3 is TGCAGTGCTAGTCCGGGACAGGAGGGGGATTCACCCCTCCACTTT. As protein: CSASPGQEGDSPLHF.